The 19 T cell receptor beta chains given below trace back to one sample, sequenced in a study of cytomegalovirus exposure and HLA in healthy donors. Researchers ran the PCR with 60 Vbeta and 13 Jbeta primers. The data were produced by immunoSEQ multiplex PCR, yet TCRdb's version contains in-frame clones alone and is incomplete. Among 100,000 to 150,000 clones listed, roughly 76% were seen once. The sample consisted of PBMCs. All receptors come from a woman between 50 and 59 years old in good health and CMV-seronegative.

The chain has TRBV9 and TRBJ2-1, with D tentatively TRBD1 (5 bases). The ends were cut back, 0 bases at V and 5 bases at J, with 6 bases in the middle. The length of the CDR3 is 13 residues. From germline, CDR1 is SGDLS and CDR2 YYNGEE. The CDR3 protein is CASSVDRNNEQFF. In DNA form, the CDR3 reads TGTGCCAGCAGCGTAGACAGGAACAATGAGCAGTTCTTC.

The genes are TRBV7-6 and TRBJ2-2, with 10 bases fitting TRBD1. Germline-derived CDR1 and CDR2 are SGHVS and FNYEAQ. This CDR3 contains 16 residues. V gave up 5 bases and J gave up 9 bases; unmatched junction bases: 12. This CDR3 reads CASSIRSGQGLRELFF. The CDR3 DNA reads as TGTGCCAGCAGCATACGATCGGGACAGGGGTTAAGGGAGCTGTTTTTT. The full variable domain, its missing parts supplied by reference TRBV7-6 and TRBJ2-2, is GAGVSQSPRYKVTKRGQDVALRCDPISGHVSLYWYRQALGQGPEFLTYFNYEAQQDKSGLPNDRFSAERPEGSISTLTIQRTEQRDSAMYRCASSIRSGQGLRELFFGEGSRLTVL.

The table lists this clone with a few counts. The genes are TRBV19 and TRBJ2-1; 9 bases agree with TRBD2. Germline CDR1 and CDR2: LNHDA and SQIVND (reference sequence). The V and J ends lost 1 base and 2 bases, in that order; junction bases with no gene match: 0. The CDR3 loop spans 15 amino acids. The CDR3 here is CASSIVAGAYNEQFF. The CDR3 region has the DNA TGTGCCAGTAGTATAGTAGCGGGAGCCTACAATGAGCAGTTCTTC. The full variable domain, completed using reference TRBV19 and TRBJ2-1, is DGGITQSPKYLFRKEGQNVTLSCEQNLNHDAMYWYRQDPGQGLRLIYYSQIVNDFQKGDIAEGYSVSREKKESFPLTVTSAQKNPTAFYLCASSIVAGAYNEQFFGPGTRLTVL.

V gene TRBV7-9 combines with J gene TRBJ1-1; a possible D gene is TRBD1 (5 bases). V lost 6 bases, J lost 11 bases, and 19 bases lay in between. CDR1 is SEHNR and CDR2 is FQNEAQ in the germline V gene (reference sequence). This CDR3 comprises 13 residues. The CDR3 bases are TGTGCCAGCAGTACCACATTGGGTGCAGGGGCTTTCTTT. It yields the protein CASSTTLGAGAFF.

The chain couples TRBV5-8 to TRBJ1-3; a weak D match, TRBD1 (5 bases). The CDR3 is 15 amino acids. V was cut by 2 bases and J by 0 bases, with 9 bases left in between. Germline V CDR1 and CDR2: SGHTS, YDEGEE. In DNA form, the CDR3 reads TGTGCCAGCAGCTTTTCACAGGACTCTGGAAACACCATATATTTT. Its protein product is CASSFSQDSGNTIYF.

The rearrangement joins TRBV4-1 to TRBJ2-2; 7 nucleotides line up with TRBD1. CDR1 and CDR2 (germline): MGHRA, YSYEKL. The trim removed 1 base at V and 5 bases at J, leaving 10 bases unmatched. This CDR3 comprises 17 residues. The CDR3 is CASSQASTGIVTGELFF. CDR3 sequence (DNA): TGCGCCAGCAGCCAAGCGTCGACAGGGATCGTTACCGGGGAGCTGTTTTTT.

This clone was counted a few times. The rearrangement links TRBV18 to TRBJ1-3, with 9 bases aligning to TRBD1. The CDR3 has 15 residues. V dropped 3 bases and J dropped 3; count of bases not matched to a gene: 3. Germline V lookup: CDR1 KGHSH, CDR2 LQKENI. As DNA, the CDR3 is TGTGCCAGCTCACCGGGACAGGGAATTGGAAACACCATATATTTT. Translated, it gives CASSPGQGIGNTIYF.

The genes are TRBV5-5 and TRBJ1-2; D is ambiguous. This CDR3 comprises 15 residues. Germline loops: CDR1 SGHKS, CDR2 YYEKEE (reference sequence). Trimming cost V 1 base and J 2 bases, with 12 bases left between them. CDR3 residues: CASSLMASLNYGYTF. The DNA for the CDR3 is TGTGCCAGCAGCTTGATGGCCTCATTGAACTATGGCTACACCTTC.

This clone occurred a few times. The rearrangement links TRBV6-4 to TRBJ2-1, with TRBD2 matching 11 bases. V lost 3 bases, J lost 10 bases, and 2 bases stayed unmatched. The CDR3 contains 13 residues. CDR1 MRHNA and CDR2 SNTAGT come from the germline V gene. This CDR3 reads CASSDSGRGEQFF. The DNA for the CDR3 is TGTGCCAGCAGTGATAGCGGGAGGGGGGAGCAGTTCTTC.

The chain carries TRBV6-1 and TRBJ1-4; 9 nucleotides line up with TRBD1. Per germline, CDR1 MNHNS and CDR2 SASEGT. The ends lost 6 bases at V and 8 bases at J; junction bases unmatched: 7. The CDR3 consists of 14 residues. The CDR3 region has the DNA TGTGCCAGCAGCCTGGGACAGGGAAGAGAAAAACTGTTTTTT. Its protein is CASSLGQGREKLFF.

The genes are TRBV6-6 and TRBJ2-1, with no clear D. Germline CDR1 and CDR2: MNHNY and SVGAGI (reference sequence). V dropped 3 bases and J dropped 7 bases, with 4 bases sitting between them. The CDR3 has 11 residues. Here the CDR3 DNA reads TGTGCCAGCAGTTATCGGAATGAGCAGTTCTTC. This sequence encodes CASSYRNEQFF.

This clone was detected only a few times. The chain combines TRBV29-1 with TRBJ2-1; D gene unclear. This CDR3 region has 14 residues. The germline V and J ends were trimmed by 3 bases and 6 bases, with 15 bases remaining between them. Germline V gives CDR1 SQVTM, CDR2 ANQGSEA. CDR3 amino acids: CSVDGLGEVNEQFF. The CDR3 nucleotides read TGCAGCGTTGATGGCCTTGGCGAGGTCAATGAGCAGTTCTTC.

V and J are TRBV30 and TRBJ2-7, with 8 bases lining up with TRBD2. Trimming removed 3 bases from V and 4 bases from J; junction bases left unmatched: 17. Per the germline V gene, CDR1 is GTSNPN and CDR2 is SVGIG (reference sequence). This CDR3 has 17 amino acids. CDR3 loop: CAWRPRPKTSAGYEQYF. In DNA form, the CDR3 reads TGTGCCTGGAGGCCGCGCCCGAAGACTAGCGCTGGGTACGAGCAGTACTTC.

This clone was detected only a few times. This chain links TRBV9 with TRBJ1-1; D is ambiguous. Trimming pared 3 bases from V and 2 bases from J, leaving 8 bases between. CDR3 length equals 13 residues. Germline V gives CDR1 SGDLS, CDR2 YYNGEE. The DNA of the CDR3 is TGTGCCAGCAGCGGAACACCAAACACTGAAGCTTTCTTT. Translation: CASSGTPNTEAFF.

The rearrangement links TRBV5-4 to TRBJ2-7; D unresolved. Germline CDR1 SGHNT, CDR2 YYREEE (reference sequence). V was cut by 2 bases and J by 0 bases, with 9 bases left in between. CDR3 length: 14 residues. The DNA of the CDR3 is TGTGCCAGCAGCTTAGAACAGAACTCCTACGAGCAGTACTTC. It codes for CASSLEQNSYEQYF.

V and J are TRBV7-2 and TRBJ2-2; weak D call: TRBD1 (6 bases). Germline V gene lookup returns CDR1 SGHTA and CDR2 FQGNSA. Between the trimmed V and J ends, which lost 6 bases and 1 base, there was a span of 12 bases. The CDR3 spans 15 residues. CDR3 loop: CASRVWDMNTGELFF. CDR3 sequence (DNA): TGTGCCAGCAGGGTATGGGACATGAACACCGGGGAGCTGTTTTTT.

The rearrangement links TRBV6-5 to TRBJ1-2; the match to TRBD1 covers 8 bases. V trimming: 6 bases; J trimming: 7 bases; junction bases outside the gene matches: 7. Germline CDR1 and CDR2: MNHEY and SVGAGI. The CDR3 has 13 amino acids. In DNA, the CDR3 is TGTGCCAGCAGGTGGACAGGGATGGGTGGCTACACCTTC. It codes for CASRWTGMGGYTF.

The chain employs TRBV6-4 and TRBJ1-2, with 8 positions matching TRBD1. The CDR3 loop spans 14 amino acids. CDR1 is MRHNA, CDR2 SNTAGT, per germline. V was pared by 9 bases and J by 7 bases, with 13 bases of the junction left unmatched. For the CDR3, the DNA is TGTGCCAGATTGGACAGGGCGGGATGTCGTGGCTACACCTTC. Its translation: CARLDRAGCRGYTF.

Concerning this clone itself: Germline and junction disagree at one end, which may indicate a read error. The chain uses TRBV7-2 and TRBJ1-1; TRBD1 might be the D (6 bases). The CDR3 extends over 14 amino acids. CDR1 and CDR2 from the germline V gene are SGHTA and FQGNSA. DNA of the CDR3: TGTGCCAGCAGACTGGGGCAGGGGAACGCTGAAGCTTTCTTT. Translation gives CASRLGQGNAEAFF. Full variable domain (outside the CDR3, taken from reference TRBV7-2 and TRBJ1-1): GAGVSQSPSNKVTEKGKDVELRCDPISGHTALYWYRQSLGQGLEFLIYFQGNSAPDKSGLPSDRFSAERTGGSVSTLTIQRTQQEDSAVYLCASRLGQGNAEAFFGQGTRLTVV.